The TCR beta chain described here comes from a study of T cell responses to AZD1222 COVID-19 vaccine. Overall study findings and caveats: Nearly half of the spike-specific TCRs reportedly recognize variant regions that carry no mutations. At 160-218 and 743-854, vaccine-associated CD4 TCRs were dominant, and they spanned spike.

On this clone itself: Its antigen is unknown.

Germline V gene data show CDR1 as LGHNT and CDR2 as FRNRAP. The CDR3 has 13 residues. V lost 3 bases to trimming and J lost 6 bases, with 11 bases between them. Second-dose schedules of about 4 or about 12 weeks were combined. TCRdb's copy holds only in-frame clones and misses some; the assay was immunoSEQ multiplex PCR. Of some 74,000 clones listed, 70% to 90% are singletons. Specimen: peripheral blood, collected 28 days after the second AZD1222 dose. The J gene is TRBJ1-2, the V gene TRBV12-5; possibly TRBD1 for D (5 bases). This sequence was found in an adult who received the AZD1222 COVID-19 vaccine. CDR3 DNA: TGTGCTAGTGGTTTTGAGGGGACGGATGGCTACACCTTC. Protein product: CASGFEGTDGYTF.